This T cell receptor (beta chain) is drawn from a study of spatial heterogeneity in lung cancer (dated by TCRdb to between 2018 and 2021). Concerning the study at large: Beta-chain transcripts were consistently detected in greater numbers than alpha-chain transcripts, which likely reflected higher beta-chain transcript abundance. TCR transcript counts in tumor regions correlated strongly with a T cell transcriptional module score from matched bulk RNA-seq. In the raw uncorrected reads, each unique combination of TCR and UMI appeared more than ten times on average. In non-small cell lung cancer, the study quantitatively compared TCR alpha and beta repertoires across several tumor regions, matched nontumor lung, and blood. Nonsynonymous mutation counts, determined by whole-exome sequencing of tumor tissue, were related to TCR repertoire features. At surgery, both alpha and beta chains were TCR-sequenced in some 220 tumor regions, approximately 64 matched nontumor lung samples and 56 PBMC samples.

This clonotype was counted many times. The clone's antigen remains unknown. No much larger clonotype is one base removed from it; base qualities were not supplied. In a library made to pick up alpha chains, this beta chain is a stray read with a size that means little. Reading the label with the study, this specimen's time point is: sample taken at primary tumor resection. Donors were 72 patients with early-stage, untreated non-small cell lung cancer from the lung TRACERx cohort. Without any cell sorting, TCR sequencing was performed on whole RNA extracted either from tumor and nontumor lung tissue or from cryopreserved PBMC samples. A patient was chosen for TCR sequencing only when enough RNA was available from at least two tumor regions. Before selection, tumor and adjacent nontumor lung specimens were reviewed by a lung pathologist. Libraries were made using 5' RACE. Data came from a NextSeq 500. In the TCR library protocol, a unique molecular identifier was attached to each TCR cDNA molecule so that PCR and sequencing errors could be corrected. Per the authors' processing: Decombinator tools were used for TCR identification, UMI-based error correction and CDR3 extraction. TCRs above a frequency of 2 per 1,000, corresponding to the top 1% of the tumor frequency distribution, were defined as expanded. Expanded tumor TCRs were classed as regional if statistically deemed absent (corrected P<0.05) from at least one tumor region, otherwise ubiquitous. Renyi diversity was computed with the R vegan package after each repertoire had been subsampled 100 times to 5,000 TCRs. CDR3 similarity networks were built from amino acid triplet string-kernel similarity, connecting CDR3s with pairwise similarity above 0.82. In-frame beta chains were kept once TCRdb had trimmed the public reads at Q25 with fastp and called clones with MiXCR. Rows matching on CDR3 protein sequence are summarized as one entry with the most common DNA and genes. The V and J calls here are based on TCRdb, not the publication. The sample yields 11,000 to 15,000 distinct CDR3 sequences; approximately 4.5% were counted once. The top ten constitute approximately 20% of the sample.

V is shortened by 1 base, J by 3 bases, and the region joining them spans 12 bases. CDR1 KGHSH and CDR2 LQKENI are derived from the germline V gene. The CDR3 spans 15 residues, from the cysteine through the phenylalanine. Here the CDR3 DNA is all that survives: 45 bases in frame from base 1. On the study overall, not on this receptor specifically: TCR-seq was estimated to cover only approximately 6.3% of tumor T cells for alpha chains and approximately 12% for beta chains. Additional single-cell paired TCR alpha and beta sequencing was considered necessary to confirm, at a functional level, the hypothesis that regional TCRs recognize regional mutations. The count of ubiquitous expanded TCRs correlated with the count of ubiquitous nonsynonymous mutations, and the count of regional expanded TCRs correlated with the count of regional nonsynonymous mutations. The tumor nonsynonymous mutation count correlated with the number of expanded intratumoral alpha and beta TCRs.

The chain is encoded by TRBV18 joined to TRBJ1-1; 5 matching bases give a weak D call of TRBD1. The TCR was taken from a female donor with early-stage non-small cell lung cancer. Sequenced here: lung tumor tissue, sampled at surgery. The CDR3: CASSPLGDSDTEAFF. The DNA reads as follows: TGTGCCAGCTCACCACTCGGGGACTCGGACACTGAAGCTTTCTTT.